The subject of this entry is one T cell receptor (beta chain). Germline V gene sequence: CDR1 LGHNA, CDR2 YNFKEQ. V was pared by 3 bases and J by 4 bases, with 4 bases between. This CDR3 is built from 12 residues. Method: immunoSEQ multiplex PCR; TCRdb's copy keeps in-frame clones and lacks some. The table records hundreds of thousands of clones, around 80% of them present only once. This record belongs to a study of blood T cell repertoires in COVID-19. Background on the study: Acute and convalescent COVID-19 samples came from the United States, Italy and Spain. Nucleic acid was either cDNA or gDNA, and it came from T cells, B-cell-depleted T cells, or PBMCs.

The chain recombines TRBV4-2 with TRBJ2-1; D is ambiguous. The sequence was obtained from a woman of 80 years or more with acute or convalescent COVID-19. The specimen sequenced was peripheral blood. The CDR3, as DNA: TGTGCCAGCAGCCACAGTTACAATGAGCAGTTCTTC. This codes for CASSHSYNEQFF.